This T cell receptor beta chain was captured by sequencing in a study of low-dose radiotherapy and immunotherapy resistance in tumors. For the study at large: Patients were given intravenous nivolumab 240 mg every two weeks plus ipilimumab 1 mg/kg every six weeks. From cycle 1 day 1, patients took oral aspirin 300 mg every day for four cycles.

Administered to the donors were nivolumab, ipilimumab, aspirin, low-dose cyclophosphamide and low-dose radiotherapy. Each patient who was eligible had an advanced solid tumor with no tumor-infiltrating lymphocytes. First-strand cDNA relied on TRAV- and TRBV-specific primers spanning alpha and beta chains. Amplification of TCRs used a constant-region primer and V-primer adapter for approximately 19 PCR cycles. TCRdb fed the reads into MiXCR, producing one record per CDR3 protein. The sample consists of 9,500 to 14,000 distinct CDR3 sequences, 50% to 70% of them appearing once. The CDR3 totals 14 residues. The V gene's germline CDR1 is MGHRA and CDR2 YSYEKL. The V and J ends lost 2 bases and 7 bases, in that order; junction bases with no gene match: 6.

The source is a human donor with advanced metastatic prostate, ovarian, gallbladder or colorectal cancer (not recorded which). This table probably holds off-target reads from a library built for another chain. The J gene is TRBJ1-2, the V gene TRBV4-1; 8 bases are a match to TRBD1. This CDR3 reads CASSQWTGQSGYTF. DNA for the CDR3: TGCGCCAGCAGCCAATGGACAGGGCAAAGTGGCTACACCTTC.